This TCR beta chain was found in a study of blood T cell repertoires in COVID-19. As for the study in general: Sites across the United States, Italy and Spain contributed samples from acute and convalescent COVID-19. Nucleic acid was either cDNA or gDNA, and it came from T cells, B-cell-depleted T cells, or PBMCs.

Germline V gives CDR1 KGHSH, CDR2 LQKENI. V lost 0 bases and J lost 2; bases outside the gene matches: 10. The CDR3 totals 17 residues. The authors' processing: Amplification of reference gene primers was used by the study to estimate nucleated cell counts. TCRdb's table, derived via immunoSEQ multiplex PCR, lists solely in-frame clones and lacks some. V, J and clone size derive from that table, while D and trimming were established from the DNA sequence. The sample includes a few hundred thousand clones, more than 80% of them seen just once. What was sequenced was peripheral blood. The rearrangement links TRBV18 to TRBJ2-7; TRBD2 matches 7 bases. This clonotype was obtained from a man aged 18 to 29 who had recovered from COVID-19. CDR3 sequence (DNA): TGTGCCAGCTCACCACCGGGCTCCGGCGGGAGCCCCTACGAGCAGTACTTC. Translation: CASSPPGSGGSPYEQYF. The variable domain in full, completed from reference TRBV18 and TRBJ2-7, reads NAGVMQNPRHLVRRRGQEARLRCSPMKGHSHVYWYRQLPEEGLKFMVYLQKENIIDESGMPKERFSAEFPKEGPSILRIQQVVRGDSAAYFCASSPPGSGGSPYEQYFGPGTRLTVT.